Following are 27 T cell receptor beta chains from one sample sequenced in a study of blood T cell repertoires in COVID-19. Repertoires were generated with immunoSEQ multiplex PCR, while TCRdb's copy carries only in-frame clones and drops some. The sample carries roughly 250,000 clones, about 80% recorded once. The sequencing input was peripheral blood. All receptors come from a person aged 70 to 80 with COVID-19, enrolled during active disease.

This clone was seen only a few times. The chain links TRBV2 to TRBJ2-7, with D possibly TRBD2 on 6 matching bases. The CDR3 spans 14 residues. From germline, CDR1 is SNHLY and CDR2 FYNNEI. Trimming removed 6 bases from V and 0 bases from J, with 12 bases in between. The CDR3, as DNA: TGTGCCAGCAGGCGGACTACCAGCTCCTACGAGCAGTACTTC. Protein: CASRRTTSSYEQYF.

This chain joins TRBV7-2 and TRBJ2-7, with TRBD2 matching 13 bases. The ends lost 3 bases at V and 6 bases at J; junction bases unmatched: 11. This CDR3 region has 17 residues. Germline V gene sequence: CDR1 SGHTA, CDR2 FQGNSA. CDR3 sequence (DNA): TGTGCCAGCAGCTTGAGACTAGGACTAGCGGGAGCTCTCGAGCAGTACTTC. Translation: CASSLRLGLAGALEQYF.

This clone was picked up a small number of times. This chain uses TRBV14 with TRBJ2-1; TRBD2 is a possible D gene (6 bases). Trimming pared 0 bases from V and 5 bases from J, leaving 17 bases between. Per germline, CDR1 SGHDN and CDR2 FVKESK. The CDR3 consists of 17 residues. In DNA, the CDR3 is TGTGCCAGCAGCCAAGATCCGGGACTCCGAGCGAACAATGAGCAGTTCTTC. As protein: CASSQDPGLRANNEQFF.

V is TRBV28 and J is TRBJ1-5; a weak D match, TRBD1 (6 bases). Germline CDR1 reads MDHEN; CDR2 reads SYDVKM. The CDR3 is 19 amino acids. V was trimmed by 5 bases and J by 4 bases, leaving 27 bases between them. CDR3 amino acids: CASSLFGQFLKNRNQPQHF. The CDR3 nucleotides read TGTGCCAGCAGTCTGTTTGGACAGTTTCTCAAGAACAGGAATCAGCCCCAGCATTTT.

The genes are TRBV5-4 and TRBJ1-6; 9 nucleotides match TRBD1. The CDR3 length is 15 residues. V was clipped by 4 bases and J by 9 bases; unmatched bases: 8. CDR1 is SGHNT, CDR2 YYREEE, per germline (reference sequence). DNA for the CDR3: TGTGCCAGCAGCCCGGGGACAGGGAGAGGTTCACCCCTCCACTTT. Residues: CASSPGTGRGSPLHF.

The CDR3 DNA follows: TGTGCCAGCAGCTTGGTGGGGGGTACCGCCAACACCGGGGAGCTGTTTTTT. This codes for CASSLVGGTANTGELFF. The chain links TRBV5-6 to TRBJ2-2; D perhaps matches TRBD2 (6 bases). The CDR3 has 17 residues. Trimming left V 0 bases short and J 2 bases short, with 14 bases between. Germline CDR1 is SGHDT and CDR2 is YYEEEE.

This clone has more than one count but fewer than ten. Other DNA sequences of this sample code for an identical CDR3. This chain links TRBV19 with TRBJ2-2; D is ambiguous. With 6 bases removed from V and 4 bases from J, the gap between germline ends came to 15 bases. The germline CDR1 and CDR2 sequences are LNHDA and SQIVND (reference sequence). This CDR3 is 15 amino acids long. CDR3 residues: CASRNLAMVTGELFF. The CDR3 DNA reads as TGTGCCAGTAGAAACCTCGCGATGGTCACCGGGGAGCTGTTTTTT.

This chain uses TRBV7-2 with TRBJ1-2; TRBD1 agrees at 7 bases. This CDR3 is 13 amino acids long. Germline CDR1 and CDR2: SGHTA and FQGNSA. V dropped 5 bases and J dropped 3; count of bases not matched to a gene: 3. The CDR3 reads CASSITGDYGYTF. As DNA, the CDR3 is TGTGCCAGCAGCATAACAGGGGACTATGGCTACACCTTC.

The V gene is TRBV4-2, the J gene TRBJ2-4, with no clear D. Trimming left V 3 bases short and J 5 bases short, with 17 bases between. CDR1 LGHNA and CDR2 YNFKEQ come from the germline V gene. The CDR3 is 16 residues long. The CDR3 protein is CASSQMGQPPENIQYF. CDR3 nucleotides: TGTGCCAGCAGCCAGATGGGCCAGCCCCCTGAAAACATTCAGTACTTC.

V and J are TRBV6-1 and TRBJ2-6; D is ambiguous. Germline CDR1 is MNHNS and CDR2 is SASEGT. V lost 2 bases to trimming and J lost 0 bases, with 5 bases between them. The CDR3 runs 15 residues. DNA for the CDR3: TGTGCCAGCAGTGAACCCGGCTCTGGGGCCAACGTCCTGACTTTC. Amino acid sequence: CASSEPGSGANVLTF.

The rearrangement uses TRBV2 and TRBJ1-6; TRBD1 agrees at 7 bases. V was pared by 7 bases and J by 9 bases, with 9 bases of the junction left unmatched. CDR1 SNHLY and CDR2 FYNNEI come from the germline V gene. The CDR3 covers 14 residues. CDR3 residues: CASTLTGEVSPLHF. In DNA form, the CDR3 reads TGTGCCAGCACCCTTACAGGGGAGGTTTCACCCCTCCACTTT.

V and J are TRBV2 and TRBJ1-5, with 7 bases that match TRBD1. There are 13 residues in the CDR3. Per the germline V gene, CDR1 is SNHLY and CDR2 is FYNNEI. The V segment lost 6 bases and the J segment 4 bases; nucleotides outside the gene matches: 3. Written as DNA, the CDR3 is TGTGCCAGCAGCGCCAGGGGGAATCAGCCCCAGCATTTT. Protein product: CASSARGNQPQHF.

V gene TRBV14 combines with J gene TRBJ2-7, with D perhaps TRBD2 (6 bases). Germline V gene lookup returns CDR1 SGHDN and CDR2 FVKESK. V was clipped by 1 base and J by 9 bases, with 13 bases between them. The CDR3 is 13 amino acids. For the CDR3, the DNA is TGTGCCAGCAGCCAAGTTGTGGTCGGGGGGCAGTACTTC. Translating it yields CASSQVVVGGQYF.

This sequence joins TRBV3-1 (or the pseudogene TRBV3-2) and TRBJ2-7; TRBD2 matches at 13 bases. The germline gives CDR1 LGHDT, CDR2 YNNKEL (reference sequence). CDR3 length: 19 amino acids. Unmatched junction bases numbered 16, after V lost 4 bases and J lost 4 bases. The CDR3 here is CASSRTTGTSGMIRYEQYF. In DNA form, the CDR3 reads TGTGCCAGCAGCCGCACCACCGGGACTAGCGGGATGATAAGGTACGAGCAGTACTTC.

Only one count was recorded for this clone. The chain recombines TRBV27 with TRBJ2-5; 11 nucleotides align to TRBD1. CDR1 is MNHEY and CDR2 is SMNVEV in the germline V gene (reference sequence). CDR3 length: 15 amino acids. Trimming removed 6 bases from V and 5 bases from J; junction bases left unmatched: 8. Here the CDR3 DNA reads TGTGCCAGCAGGCCCCGGACAGGGGGCGGGGAGACCCAGTACTTC. Translated, it gives CASRPRTGGGETQYF.

V is TRBV10-3 and J is TRBJ1-1; D might be TRBD1 (5 bases). Trimming cost V 6 bases and J 1 base, with 15 bases left between them. Germline values: CDR1 ENHRY, CDR2 SYGVKD. The CDR3 runs to 15 residues. The CDR3 loop is CAIRYEQEQNTEAFF. The CDR3 DNA reads as TGTGCCATCAGGTACGAACAGGAGCAGAACACTGAAGCTTTCTTT.

CDR3 in amino acids: CASSQALQGATSQETQYF. The CDR3 DNA follows: TGCGCCAGCAGCCAAGCACTGCAGGGGGCAACTTCTCAAGAGACCCAGTACTTC. The chain couples TRBV4-3 to TRBJ2-5; 8 nucleotides match TRBD1. Trimming cost V 1 base and J 2 bases; bases outside gene matches: 12. Germline V lookup: CDR1 LGHNA, CDR2 YSLEER. This CDR3 spans 18 amino acids.

This clone turned up a few times. The chain carries TRBV6-2 or TRBV6-3 and TRBJ1-5; no firm D call. The germline CDR1 and CDR2 sequences are MNHEY and SVGEGT. Trimming shortened V by 4 bases and J by 7 bases, and 11 bases separated the two germline ends. This CDR3 has 13 residues. CDR3: CASSLAGLQPQHF. The CDR3, as DNA: TGTGCCAGCAGTTTGGCAGGCCTCCAGCCCCAGCATTTT.

The J gene is TRBJ2-5, the V gene TRBV5-1; 14 nucleotides line up with TRBD2. The V segment lost 4 bases and the J segment 2 bases; nucleotides outside the gene matches: 19. Germline V gene sequence: CDR1 SGHRS, CDR2 YFSETQ. CDR3 length equals 21 residues. The chain's CDR3 is CASSRREQGGLAGASQETQYF. As DNA, the CDR3 is TGCGCCAGCAGCCGCAGGGAGCAGGGGGGACTAGCGGGGGCGAGTCAAGAGACCCAGTACTTC. The variable domain in full, with the rest retrieved from reference TRBV5-1 and TRBJ2-5, is KAGVTQTPRYLIKTRGQQVTLSCSPISGHRSVSWYQQTPGQGLQFLFEYFSETQRNKGNFPGRFSGRQFSNSRSEMNVSTLELGDSALYLCASSRREQGGLAGASQETQYFGPGTRLLVL.

CDR3 sequence reads: CASSEGGTYEQYF. The CDR3 coding sequence is TGCGCCAGCAGTGAAGGGGGAACCTACGAGCAGTACTTC. The rearrangement links TRBV5-1 to TRBJ2-7; D is possibly TRBD1 (6 bases). The CDR3 contains 13 residues. The ends were cut back, 5 bases at V and 2 bases at J, with 11 bases in the middle. Germline CDR1 reads SGHRS; CDR2 reads YFSETQ.

The rearrangement joins TRBV9 to TRBJ2-2; D perhaps matches TRBD1 (6 bases). This CDR3 comprises 16 residues. V was shortened by 0 bases and J by 1 base, with 10 bases between the two germline ends. Germline loops: CDR1 SGDLS, CDR2 YYNGEE. The CDR3 sequence: CASSVGQVVNTGELFF. The CDR3 nucleotides read TGTGCCAGCAGCGTAGGACAGGTCGTGAACACCGGGGAGCTGTTTTTT.

The chain combines TRBV5-1 with TRBJ2-5; 11 nucleotides agree with TRBD2. After removal of 3 bases from V and 5 bases from J, the junction contained 9 bases not matched to a gene. CDR3 size: 16 residues. Germline CDR1 is SGHRS and CDR2 is YFSETQ. The CDR3 sequence: CASSSGLAGGRETQYF. The CDR3 nucleotides are TGCGCCAGCAGCTCCGGGTTAGCGGGAGGGCGGGAGACCCAGTACTTC.

The gene calls are TRBV7-8 and TRBJ2-4; TRBD2 matches at 12 bases. Trimming cost V 5 bases and J 0 bases; bases outside gene matches: 11. The CDR3 covers 19 residues. Germline V gene data show CDR1 as SGHVS and CDR2 as FQNEAQ. The CDR3 here is CASSRTSGGYELAKNIQYF. The CDR3 nucleotides are TGTGCCAGCAGCAGAACTAGCGGGGGGTACGAACTAGCCAAAAACATTCAGTACTTC.

This rearrangement joins TRBV19 to TRBJ1-4; a possible D gene is TRBD1 (5 bases). Deletions cut 5 bases from V and 0 bases from J, with 10 bases between. CDR1 is LNHDA and CDR2 is SQIVND in the germline V gene (reference sequence). The CDR3 runs to 15 residues. CDR3 DNA sequence: TGTGCCAGTAGTCCAACGACAGCAACTAATGAAAAACTGTTTTTT. Its translation is CASSPTTATNEKLFF.

The gene calls are TRBV27 and TRBJ2-7; 10 bases fit TRBD1. V lost 1 base to trimming and J lost 7 bases; unmatched junction nucleotides: 10. From germline, CDR1 is MNHEY and CDR2 SMNVEV (reference sequence). The CDR3 covers 16 residues. The CDR3: CASSLFWRQGALEQYF. In nucleotides, the CDR3 is TGTGCCAGCAGTTTATTTTGGAGACAGGGGGCGCTTGAGCAGTACTTC.

This clone was detected once. V and J are TRBV20-1 and TRBJ2-7, with TRBD1 matching over 7 bases. The trim removed 3 bases at V and 3 bases at J, leaving 11 bases unmatched. This CDR3 region has 15 residues. Germline lookup yields CDR1 DFQATT and CDR2 SNEGSKA (reference sequence). CDR3 sequence reads: CSASAGTGAVYEQYF. The CDR3 coding sequence is TGCAGTGCTAGTGCGGGTACAGGGGCTGTCTACGAGCAGTACTTC.

The J gene is TRBJ2-5, the V gene TRBV9; 9 positions agree with TRBD2. V trimming: 3 bases; J trimming: 3 bases; junction bases outside the gene matches: 6. The CDR3 totals 15 residues. CDR1 and CDR2 (germline): SGDLS, YYNGEE. CDR3 coding DNA: TGTGCCAGCAGCGCCATGGGACTAGCCGAAGAGACCCAGTACTTC. This gives the protein CASSAMGLAEETQYF.